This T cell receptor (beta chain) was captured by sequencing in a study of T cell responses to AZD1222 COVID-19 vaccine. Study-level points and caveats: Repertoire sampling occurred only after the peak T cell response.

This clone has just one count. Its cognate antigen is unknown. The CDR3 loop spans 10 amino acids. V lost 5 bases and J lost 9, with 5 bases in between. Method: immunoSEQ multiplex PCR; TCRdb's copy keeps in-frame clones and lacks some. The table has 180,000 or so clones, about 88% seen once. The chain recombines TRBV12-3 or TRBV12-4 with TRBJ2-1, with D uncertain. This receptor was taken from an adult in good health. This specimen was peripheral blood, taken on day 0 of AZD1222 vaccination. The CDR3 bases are TGTGCCAGCAGTAAGGTTGAGCAGTTCTTC. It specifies CASSKVEQFF.